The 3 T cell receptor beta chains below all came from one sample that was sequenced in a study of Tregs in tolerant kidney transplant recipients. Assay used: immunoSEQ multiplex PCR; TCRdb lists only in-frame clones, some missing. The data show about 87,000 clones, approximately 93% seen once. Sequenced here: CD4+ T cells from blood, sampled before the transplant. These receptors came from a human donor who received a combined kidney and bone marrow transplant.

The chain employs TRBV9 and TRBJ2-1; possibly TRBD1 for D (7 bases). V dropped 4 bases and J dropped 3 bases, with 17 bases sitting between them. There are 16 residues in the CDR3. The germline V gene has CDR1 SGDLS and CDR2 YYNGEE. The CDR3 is CASSTTPGGLYNEQFF. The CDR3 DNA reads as TGTGCCAGCAGCACGACCCCAGGGGGGCTCTACAATGAGCAGTTCTTC.

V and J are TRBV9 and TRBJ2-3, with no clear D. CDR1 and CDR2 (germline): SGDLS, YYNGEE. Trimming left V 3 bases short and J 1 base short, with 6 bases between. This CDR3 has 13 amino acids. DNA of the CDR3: TGTGCCAGCAGCGGGGCCGGCACAGATACGCAGTATTTT. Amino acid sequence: CASSGAGTDTQYF.

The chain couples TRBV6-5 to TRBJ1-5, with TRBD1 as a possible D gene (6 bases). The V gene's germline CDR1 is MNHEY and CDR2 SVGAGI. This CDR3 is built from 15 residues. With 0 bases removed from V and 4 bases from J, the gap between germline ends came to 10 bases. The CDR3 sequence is CASSYSRGRNQPQHF. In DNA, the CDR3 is TGTGCCAGCAGTTACTCGAGGGGGAGAAATCAGCCCCAGCATTTT.